The entry below describes one TCR beta chain. Its antigen is still unknown. Unique molecular identifiers had been added to the TCR beta cDNA libraries. Once 1 to 10 million T cells were used, roughly 0.5 million cDNA molecules resulted. TCRdb re-derived calls from the PCR reads in MiXCR, one entry per CDR3 protein. The sample carries some 690,000 distinct CDR3 sequences, approximately 59% recorded once. Between the trimmed V and J ends, which lost 2 bases and 4 bases, there was a span of 11 bases. CDR3 length: 15 amino acids. Germline lookup yields CDR1 SGHAT and CDR2 FQNNGV. This sample is part of a study of post-analysis software for immune sequencing data. Study results and limitations: Significantly lower normalized Chao1 diversity was seen in multiple sclerosis patients than in controls. F-measure co-clustering was strong for batch-matched samples. Five or six TRBV segments were significantly more frequent in patients than in controls. TRBV5-6, TRBV5-1 and TRBV20-1 were among these segments.

The sequence was obtained from a girl aged 2 to 9 with multiple sclerosis. The chain is built from TRBV11-2 and TRBJ1-4, with D unresolved. The sample consisted of blood. CDR3 nucleotide sequence: TGTGCCAGCAGCTTACGCACAAGCAGTAATGAAAAACTGTTTTTT. This encodes CASSLRTSSNEKLFF.